What follows are 10 T cell receptor beta chains derived from one specimen sequenced in a study of T cells after yellow fever vaccination. TCRdb reprocessed the 5' RACE reads via MiXCR and lists one record per CDR3 protein. The sample carries approximately 110,000 distinct CDR3 sequences, 8.4% recorded once. The sample in question was CD8+ T cells sorted from PBMCs, obtained 45 days after the yellow fever booster vaccination. These receptors were collected from a man in his thirties or forties who received the YFV17D yellow fever vaccine.

In its sample, this clonotype was seen many times. The chain uses TRBV5-1 and TRBJ2-7; D possibly uses TRBD1 or TRBD2 (5 bases each). CDR1 is SGHRS and CDR2 is YFSETQ in the germline V gene. Trimming removed 6 bases from V and 5 bases from J, with 15 bases in between. CDR3 length: 13 residues. The DNA of the CDR3 is TGCGCCAGCATGACAGAACAGGAGGACGAGCAGTACTTC. Residues: CASMTEQEDEQYF.

This clonotype was seen repeatedly, ten times or more. The J gene is TRBJ2-7, the V gene TRBV30, with a weak D call TRBD1 (5 bases). This CDR3 has 14 residues. CDR1 GTSNPN and CDR2 SVGIG come from the germline V gene (reference sequence). Trimming cost V 2 bases and J 1 base, with 12 bases left between them. The CDR3 here is CAWSNSGFSYEQYF. The CDR3 DNA reads TGTGCCTGGAGTAATTCAGGGTTTTCCTACGAGCAGTACTTC.

This clonotype has ten or more counts. CDR3 bases: TGTGCCAGCAGTCCCAGGACAGGACGGGGCTCCTACGAGCAGTACTTC. Amino acids: CASSPRTGRGSYEQYF. V is TRBV25-1 and J is TRBJ2-7, with 7 nucleotides matching TRBD1. After removal of 5 bases from V and 0 bases from J, the junction contained 10 bases not matched to a gene. Germline V gives CDR1 MGHDK, CDR2 SYGVNS. CDR3 length: 16 amino acids.

The chain uses TRBV30 and TRBJ1-5; unclear D gene. This CDR3 is built from 13 residues. Trimming shortened V by 0 bases and J by 4 bases, and 7 bases separated the two germline ends. Per the germline V gene, CDR1 is GTSNPN and CDR2 is SVGIG (reference sequence). The CDR3 sequence is CAWSVRENQPQHF. The CDR3 DNA follows: TGTGCCTGGAGTGTACGGGAGAATCAGCCCCAGCATTTT.

The rearrangement links TRBV18 to TRBJ2-1, with a tentative D call TRBD2 (5 bases). Germline V gene sequence: CDR1 KGHSH, CDR2 LQKENI. The ends were cut back, 11 bases at V and 8 bases at J, with 13 bases in the middle. The CDR3 runs 11 residues. CDR3 DNA: TGTGCCGGAGGTCCTCAGCATGAGCAGTTCTTC. Amino acid sequence: CAGGPQHEQFF.

This clonotype showed up many times. The CDR3 coding sequence is TGTGCCAGCAGGTCATACGAAAATGAAAAACTGTTTTTT. Translating it yields CASRSYENEKLFF. The chain couples TRBV9 to TRBJ1-4; unclear D gene. This CDR3 contains 13 residues. Per the germline V gene, CDR1 is SGDLS and CDR2 is YYNGEE. V shed 5 bases and J shed 5 bases, with 10 bases lying between them.

This clonotype was detected many times. The rearrangement uses TRBV6-5 and TRBJ2-3; D possibly matches TRBD1 or TRBD2 (6 bases each). Germline assignment: CDR1 MNHEY and CDR2 SVGAGI. V lost 6 bases, J lost 5 bases, and 15 bases lay in between. There are 14 residues in the CDR3. CDR3 sequence: CASSPGRGQDTQYF. CDR3 nucleotide sequence: TGTGCCAGCAGCCCGGGACGGGGGCAAGATACGCAGTATTTT.

This clonotype has a count of ten or more. The chain recombines TRBV20-1 with TRBJ2-1, with D uncertain. CDR1 is DFQATT, CDR2 SNEGSKA, per germline (reference sequence). This CDR3 is 13 amino acids long. Trimming left V 0 bases short and J 9 bases short, with 12 bases between. The CDR3 sequence is CSARELLSFEQFF. The CDR3 bases are TGCAGTGCTAGAGAGCTCCTATCCTTTGAGCAGTTCTTC.

This clonotype showed up many times. J is TRBJ2-1 and V is TRBV18; D is perhaps TRBD2 (6 bases). Germline CDR1 KGHSH, CDR2 LQKENI. The CDR3 has 14 residues. V was pared by 0 bases and J by 8 bases, with 11 bases between. CDR3 sequence (DNA): TGTGCCAGCTCACCACCGGGCCGGGAGTATGAGCAGTTCTTC. This sequence encodes CASSPPGREYEQFF.

CDR3 DNA: TGTGCCAGCAGCAAAATTCGCGCAGGCTGTGGCTACACCTTC. Its protein product is CASSKIRAGCGYTF. This chain connects TRBV21-1 to TRBJ1-2. TRBV21-1 is designated a pseudogene. This CDR3 comprises 14 residues.